These 27 T cell receptor beta chains were all obtained from the same sample, sequenced in a study of cytomegalovirus exposure and HLA in healthy donors. PCR was performed using 60 Vbeta and 13 Jbeta primers. Clones were sequenced by immunoSEQ multiplex PCR, and TCRdb holds only the in-frame ones, with some missing. The repertoire includes approximately 200,000 clones, roughly 85% of them detected once, and 4.4% sits in the top ten. Material for sequencing was PBMCs. These receptors all stem from a woman aged 25 to 39 in good health and CMV-seropositive.

The J gene is TRBJ1-1, the V gene TRBV5-4; 8 nucleotides align to TRBD1. CDR3 size: 13 residues. Germline CDR1 is SGHNT and CDR2 is YYREEE (reference sequence). V dropped 3 bases and J dropped 6; count of bases not matched to a gene: 4. The CDR3 protein is CASSYQGAAEAFF. Written as DNA, the CDR3 is TGTGCCAGCAGCTATCAGGGGGCCGCTGAAGCTTTCTTT.

The chain recombines TRBV7-9 with TRBJ2-2, with D possibly matching TRBD1 (5 bases). The CDR3 runs to 14 residues. V was clipped by 3 bases and J by 2 bases, with 7 bases between them. Germline V gene lookup returns CDR1 SEHNR and CDR2 FQNEAQ (reference sequence). The CDR3 DNA reads TGTGCCAGCAGCTTGACAGAAAACACCGGGGAGCTGTTTTTT. Amino acid sequence: CASSLTENTGELFF.

The chain joins TRBV11-3 to TRBJ2-1; 8 nucleotides align to TRBD2. Germline CDR1 is SGHNT and CDR2 is YENEEA. Losses at the gene ends were 5 bases for V and 0 bases for J; bases not matched to a gene: 9. The CDR3 loop spans 17 amino acids. Here the CDR3 DNA reads TGTGCCAGCAGCCGCCAGGGACTAGTTAGCTCCTACAATGAGCAGTTCTTC. Translation gives CASSRQGLVSSYNEQFF.

The rearrangement joins TRBV19 to TRBJ1-5; 7 bases fit TRBD1. This CDR3 contains 12 residues. Germline trimming cut 6 bases from V and 9 bases from J; bases unmatched to any gene: 5. The germline V gene has CDR1 LNHDA and CDR2 SQIVND (reference sequence). This chain's CDR3 is CASRETGRPQHF. CDR3 DNA sequence: TGTGCCAGTAGGGAGACAGGGCGGCCCCAGCATTTT.

The chain links TRBV4-1 to TRBJ2-2; a possible D gene is TRBD1 (5 bases). This CDR3 is built from 15 residues. The germline CDR1 and CDR2 sequences are MGHRA and YSYEKL. With 1 base removed from V and 5 bases from J, the gap between germline ends came to 11 bases. This chain's CDR3 is CASSQGPGNTGELFF. In DNA, the CDR3 is TGCGCCAGCAGCCAAGGTCCAGGGAATACCGGGGAGCTGTTTTTT.

This clone was seen just once. The chain has TRBV23-1 and TRBJ2-7; 10 positions match TRBD1. TRBV23-1 is an ORF, and what it does is uncertain. The CDR3 consists of 15 residues. V lost 4 bases and J lost 7; bases outside the gene matches: 10. The CDR3 coding sequence is TGCGCCAGCAGTCGGGGACAGGGGATTCACTGGGAGCAGTACTTC. This codes for CASSRGQGIHWEQYF.

The chain uses TRBV6-5 and TRBJ2-7; 7 bases map to TRBD1. Looked up from germline, CDR1 is MNHEY and CDR2 is SVGAGI. J was trimmed by 1 base and V by 9 bases; bases with no gene match: 3. The CDR3 consists of 12 residues. CDR3 sequence reads: CASQGVSYEQYF. The CDR3 nucleotides are TGTGCCAGTCAGGGGGTTTCCTACGAGCAGTACTTC.

This clone is a singleton in its sample. The chain uses TRBV29-1 and TRBJ2-7, with 8 bases fitting TRBD1. This CDR3 is 13 amino acids long. The germline gives CDR1 SQVTM, CDR2 ANQGSEA. V shed 6 bases, J shed 5 bases, and the junction held 9 bases outside the gene matches. The chain's CDR3 is CSVIGQGVDEQYF. Here the CDR3 DNA reads TGCAGCGTCATAGGACAGGGTGTGGACGAGCAGTACTTC.

The chain joins TRBV18 to TRBJ1-2; unclear D gene. Trimming took off 4 bases at V and 8 bases at J, with 20 bases between the two ends. The germline gives CDR1 KGHSH, CDR2 LQKENI. This CDR3 has 15 residues. This CDR3 is CASSLGRRQYMGYTF. The CDR3 DNA reads as TGTGCCAGCTCACTGGGTCGCAGGCAATATATGGGCTACACCTTC. The full variable domain, with the rest looked up from reference TRBV18 and TRBJ1-2, is NAGVMQNPRHLVRRRGQEARLRCSPMKGHSHVYWYRQLPEEGLKFMVYLQKENIIDESGMPKERFSAEFPKEGPSILRIQQVVRGDSAAYFCASSLGRRQYMGYTFGSGTRLTVV.

The gene calls are TRBV5-5 and TRBJ2-7; TRBD2 might be the D (6 bases). The germline V gene encodes CDR1 SGHKS and CDR2 YYEKEE (reference sequence). The CDR3 is 14 amino acids. V lost 5 bases and J 2 bases, leaving 14 bases between the germline ends. CDR3 DNA: TGTGCCAGCAGAGGGCGGGACTCCACCTACGAGCAGTACTTC. Protein: CASRGRDSTYEQYF.

The chain uses TRBV7-2 and TRBJ2-4; D is undetermined. The CDR3 is made up of 12 amino acids. The V and J ends lost 2 bases and 16 bases respectively, with 15 bases between them. In germline, CDR1 is SGHTA, CDR2 FQGNSA. The CDR3 DNA is TGTGCCAGCAGCTTAAAGGTCGGCCAACTATACTTC. Amino acid sequence: CASSLKVGQLYF.

The chain carries TRBV15 and TRBJ1-4; D is unresolved. Between the trimmed V and J ends, which lost 0 bases and 8 bases, there was a span of 10 bases. There are 14 residues in the CDR3. Germline-derived CDR1 and CDR2 are LNHNV and YYDKDF (reference sequence). CDR3 nucleotides: TGTGCCACCAGCAGAGAAGCCCGCGGGGAAAAACTGTTTTTT. Translated, it gives CATSREARGEKLFF.

V usage is TRBV7-9 and J usage is TRBJ2-7; the D gene is possibly TRBD1 (6 bases). Germline V gene data show CDR1 as SEHNR and CDR2 as FQNEAQ (reference sequence). V was shortened by 3 bases and J by 0 bases, with 12 bases between the two germline ends. This CDR3 spans 15 amino acids. The CDR3 coding sequence is TGTGCCAGCAGCTTCGGGGACACAAGCTCCTACGAGCAGTACTTC. This encodes CASSFGDTSSYEQYF. The entire variable domain, with the rest obtained from reference TRBV7-9 and TRBJ2-7, is as follows: DTGVSQNPRHKITKRGQNVTFRCDPISEHNRLYWYRQTLGQGPEFLTYFQNEAQLEKSRLLSDRFSAERPKGSFSTLEIQRTEQGDSAMYLCASSFGDTSSYEQYFGPGTRLTVT.

This chain links TRBV6-5 with TRBJ2-5; D is possibly TRBD2 (6 bases). This CDR3 is 11 amino acids long. V lost 11 bases to trimming and J lost 4 bases, with 11 bases between them. Germline V gene lookup returns CDR1 MNHEY and CDR2 SVGAGI. The DNA of the CDR3 is TGTGCCGCGGGGCGGGGAGAGACCCAGTACTTC. Translated, it gives CAAGRGETQYF.

The V and J genes are TRBV5-1 and TRBJ2-1; perhaps TRBD1 as D (6 bases). Trimming took 4 bases from V and 9 from J, leaving 26 bases between them. The germline V gene has CDR1 SGHRS and CDR2 YFSETQ. The CDR3 has 17 amino acids. The CDR3 coding sequence is TGCGCCAGCAGCAGAAACGCCGGGACACTCATACGTGGTGAGCAGTTCTTC. Translation: CASSRNAGTLIRGEQFF.

The chain combines TRBV2 with TRBJ2-5; a possible D gene is TRBD2 (5 bases). The germline V and J ends were trimmed by 8 bases and 0 bases, with 10 bases remaining between them. Germline loops: CDR1 SNHLY, CDR2 FYNNEI. This CDR3 comprises 13 residues. The CDR3 coding sequence is TGTGCCAGCCGGGGAGTATACCAAGAGACCCAGTACTTC. Translating it yields CASRGVYQETQYF.

This chain joins TRBV4-1 and TRBJ1-2, with 7 bases fitting TRBD1. Germline CDR1 and CDR2: MGHRA and YSYEKL. V dropped 2 bases and J dropped 7; count of bases not matched to a gene: 10. The CDR3 has 15 residues. CDR3 residues: CASSQPTGPLSGYTF. CDR3 bases: TGCGCCAGCAGCCAACCGACAGGGCCGTTGAGTGGCTACACCTTC.

The V call is TRBV19, the J call TRBJ1-1; D ambiguous. Germline V lookup: CDR1 LNHDA, CDR2 SQIVND (reference sequence). Trimming left V 2 bases short and J 1 base short, with 11 bases between. This CDR3 is built from 15 residues. The CDR3 region is CASSIKPASNTEAFF. The CDR3 DNA is TGTGCCAGTAGTATAAAACCCGCGTCGAACACTGAAGCTTTCTTT.

The rearrangement uses TRBV29-1 and TRBJ2-1; TRBD1 aligns across 8 bases. V was pared by 4 bases and J by 7 bases, with 3 bases of the junction left unmatched. Germline CDR1 and CDR2: SQVTM and ANQGSEA. The CDR3 covers 12 residues. CDR3 sequence (DNA): TGCAGCGTTGGGACAGGGAATAATGAGCAGTTCTTC. Its translation: CSVGTGNNEQFF.

This clone was found a few times. The chain joins TRBV6-6 to TRBJ1-5; 7 bases align to TRBD1. With 6 bases clipped from V and 8 bases from J, the junction kept 7 bases outside the gene matches. This CDR3 comprises 13 residues. Germline loops: CDR1 MNHNY, CDR2 SVGAGI (reference sequence). The CDR3 sequence is CASSLTGAEPQHF. The CDR3 coding sequence is TGTGCCAGCAGCCTCACAGGGGCAGAGCCCCAGCATTTT.

V usage is TRBV7-2 and J usage is TRBJ1-3; unclear D gene. This CDR3 contains 14 residues. Germline CDR1 SGHTA, CDR2 FQGNSA. CDR3 bases: TGTGCTACGGAGCGGGGTCAACCTGGAAACACCATATATTTT. Amino acids: CATERGQPGNTIYF.

This clone was seen just once. The chain joins TRBV5-1 to TRBJ2-3, with a weak D call TRBD1 (6 bases). Trimming shortened V by 4 bases and J by 1 base, and 22 bases separated the two germline ends. Germline V gene data show CDR1 as SGHRS and CDR2 as YFSETQ. This CDR3 region has 18 residues. CDR3 DNA: TGCGCCAGCAGCCCACAAGTTGCGGGTTGGACAGGCACAGATACGCAGTATTTT. This sequence encodes CASSPQVAGWTGTDTQYF.

The chain links TRBV5-1 to TRBJ1-1, with D perhaps matching TRBD1 (6 bases). Trimming pared 4 bases from V and 3 bases from J, leaving 13 bases between. Germline-derived CDR1 and CDR2 are SGHRS and YFSETQ. This CDR3 is built from 14 residues. For the CDR3, the DNA is TGCGCCAGCAGCCCCGACAGGTTGGACACTGAAGCTTTCTTT. This gives the protein CASSPDRLDTEAFF. The complete variable domain, with remaining parts taken from reference TRBV5-1 and TRBJ1-1, reads KAGVTQTPRYLIKTRGQQVTLSCSPISGHRSVSWYQQTPGQGLQFLFEYFSETQRNKGNFPGRFSGRQFSNSRSEMNVSTLELGDSALYLCASSPDRLDTEAFFGQGTRLTVV.

This clone occurred a few times. The chain is built from TRBV6-5 and TRBJ1-1, with D perhaps TRBD1 (6 bases). The V gene's germline CDR1 is MNHEY and CDR2 SVGAGI. This CDR3 contains 12 residues. V was pared by 5 bases and J by 11 bases, with 15 bases between. Written as DNA, the CDR3 is TGTGCCAGCAGTCTTGCCCAGGGGCGGGCTTTCTTT. Its translation: CASSLAQGRAFF.

The V gene is TRBV5-1, the J gene TRBJ2-3; 7 bases match TRBD2. The J segment lost 6 bases and the V segment lost 2 bases, leaving 12 bases of the junction unmatched. This CDR3 is built from 16 residues. Germline V CDR1 and CDR2: SGHRS, YFSETQ. The CDR3 sequence: CASSLGRGLEGDTQYF. CDR3 nucleotides: TGCGCCAGCAGCTTAGGGAGGGGCCTGGAGGGGGATACGCAGTATTTT.

The J gene is TRBJ1-1, the V gene TRBV4-3; possible D gene TRBD1, 5 bases. The V gene's germline CDR1 is LGHNA and CDR2 YSLEER. The CDR3 contains 14 residues. V gave up 4 bases and J gave up 4 bases, with 13 bases separating them. The CDR3: CASSLLKRGTEAFF. CDR3 DNA: TGCGCCAGCAGCCTCCTTAAAAGGGGCACTGAAGCTTTCTTT.

The chain joins TRBV6-1 to TRBJ1-1, with D tentatively TRBD1 (6 bases). This CDR3 has 16 residues. Germline loops: CDR1 MNHNS, CDR2 SASEGT. The germline V and J ends were trimmed by 4 bases and 5 bases, with 20 bases remaining between them. CDR3 region: CASSVQTGAVGTEAFF. CDR3 DNA sequence: TGTGCCAGCAGTGTTCAGACAGGAGCTGTGGGAACTGAAGCTTTCTTT.